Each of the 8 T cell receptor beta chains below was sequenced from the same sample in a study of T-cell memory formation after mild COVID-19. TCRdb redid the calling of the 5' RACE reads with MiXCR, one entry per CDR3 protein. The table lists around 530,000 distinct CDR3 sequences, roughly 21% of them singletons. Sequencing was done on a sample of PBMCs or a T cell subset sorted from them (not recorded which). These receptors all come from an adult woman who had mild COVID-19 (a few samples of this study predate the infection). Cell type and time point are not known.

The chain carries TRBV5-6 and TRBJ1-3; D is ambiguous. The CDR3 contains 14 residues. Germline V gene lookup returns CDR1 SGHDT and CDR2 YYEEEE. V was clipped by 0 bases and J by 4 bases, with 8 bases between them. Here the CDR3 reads CASSLARWGNTIYF. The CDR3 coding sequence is TGTGCCAGCAGCTTGGCTCGCTGGGGAAACACCATATATTTT.

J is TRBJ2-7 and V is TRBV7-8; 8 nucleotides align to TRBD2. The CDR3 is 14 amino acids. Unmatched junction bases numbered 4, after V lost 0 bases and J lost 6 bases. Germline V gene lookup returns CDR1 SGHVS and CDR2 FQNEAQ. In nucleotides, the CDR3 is TGTGCCAGCAGCTTAGCGAGGACTAGCCCCGAGCAGTACTTC. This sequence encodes CASSLARTSPEQYF.

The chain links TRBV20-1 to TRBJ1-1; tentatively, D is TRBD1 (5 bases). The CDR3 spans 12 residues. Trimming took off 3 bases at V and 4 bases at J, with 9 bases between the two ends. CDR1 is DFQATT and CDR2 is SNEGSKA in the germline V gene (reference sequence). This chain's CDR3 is CSARVGVTEAFF. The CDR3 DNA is TGCAGTGCTAGGGTAGGGGTCACTGAAGCTTTCTTT.

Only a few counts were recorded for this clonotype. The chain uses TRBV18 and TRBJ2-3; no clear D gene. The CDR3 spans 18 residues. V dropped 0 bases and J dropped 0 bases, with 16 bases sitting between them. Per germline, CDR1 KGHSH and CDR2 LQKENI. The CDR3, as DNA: TGTGCCAGCTCACCACCCGGGCCCAGGAGACCTAGCACAGATACGCAGTATTTT. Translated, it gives CASSPPGPRRPSTDTQYF.

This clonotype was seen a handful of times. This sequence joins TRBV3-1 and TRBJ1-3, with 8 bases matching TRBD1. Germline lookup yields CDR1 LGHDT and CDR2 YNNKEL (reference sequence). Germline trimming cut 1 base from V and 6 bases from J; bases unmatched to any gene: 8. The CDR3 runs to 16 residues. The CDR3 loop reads CASSQGRPGGKNTIYF. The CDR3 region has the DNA TGTGCCAGCAGCCAAGGGAGGCCAGGGGGCAAAAACACCATATATTTT.

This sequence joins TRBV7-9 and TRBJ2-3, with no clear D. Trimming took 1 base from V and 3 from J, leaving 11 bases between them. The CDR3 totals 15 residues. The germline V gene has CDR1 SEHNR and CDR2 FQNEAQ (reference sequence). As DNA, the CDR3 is TGTGCCAGCAGCTTAGATTTCCTAGGTACAGATACGCAGTATTTT. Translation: CASSLDFLGTDTQYF. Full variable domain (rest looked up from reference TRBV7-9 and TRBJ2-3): DTGVSQNPRHKITKRGQNVTFRCDPISEHNRLYWYRQTLGQGPEFLTYFQNEAQLEKSRLLSDRFSAERPKGSFSTLEIQRTEQGDSAMYLCASSLDFLGTDTQYFGPGTRLTVL.

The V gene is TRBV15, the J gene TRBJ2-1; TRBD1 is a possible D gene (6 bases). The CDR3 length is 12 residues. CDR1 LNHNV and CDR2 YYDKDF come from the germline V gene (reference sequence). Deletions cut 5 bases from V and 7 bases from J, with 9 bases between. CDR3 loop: CATSSQGNEQFF. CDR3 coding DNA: TGTGCCACCAGCTCACAGGGAAATGAGCAGTTCTTC.

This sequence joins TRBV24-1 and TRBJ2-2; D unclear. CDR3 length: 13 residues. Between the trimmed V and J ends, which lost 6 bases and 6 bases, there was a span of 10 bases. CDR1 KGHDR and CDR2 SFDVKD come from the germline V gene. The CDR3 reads CATSFGLAGELFF. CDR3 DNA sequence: TGTGCCACCAGTTTCGGGTTAGCCGGGGAGCTGTTTTTT.